The clone carrying this T cell receptor (beta chain) came up once. J was trimmed by 3 bases and V by 0 bases; bases with no gene match: 11. The CDR3 runs to 17 residues. Germline V CDR1 and CDR2: KGHSH, LQKENI. These data are taken from a study of blood T cell repertoires in COVID-19. In the study overall: Whether acute or convalescent, the COVID-19 samples came from the United States, Italy and Spain. T cells, B-cell-depleted T cells, or PBMCs supplied cDNA or gDNA.

As handled by the study authors: Scientists estimated how many nucleated cells there were by amplifying reference gene primers. Generated by immunoSEQ multiplex PCR, the TCRdb table keeps only in-frame clones and is missing some. V, J and clone size are those of that table, while D and trimming were read from the DNA. The repertoire holds some 120,000 clones, with roughly 86% as singletons. Source material: peripheral blood. The receptor comes from a human donor in a cohort sampled during active COVID-19. The chain recombines TRBV18 with TRBJ2-7, with 7 bases aligning to TRBD2. The CDR3 DNA reads as TGTGCCAGCTCACCACCGGTTCTCGGCGGGAGAAACTACGAGCAGTACTTC. This sequence encodes CASSPPVLGGRNYEQYF.